These 9 T cell receptor beta chains originate from one sample sequenced in a study of cytomegalovirus exposure and HLA in healthy donors (dated by TCRdb to the late 2010s). The library was prepared using the immunoSEQ multiplex PCR assay. A mixture of 60 forward primers for TCR Vbeta segments and 13 reverse primers for TCR Jbeta segments was used in the multiplex PCR. As stored in TCRdb, this immuneACCESS dataset retains in-frame rearrangements with V and J assigned. A fraction of the clones does not appear; measured against another copy, unresolved V genes explain less than half of the discrepancy, and the remainder lacks a known reason. The sample data list 200,000 to 250,000 clones, and 76% of these were observed just once. The ten most abundant clones make up 0.63% of the sample. What was sequenced was PBMCs. These receptors were obtained from a man aged 18 to 30 in good health and CMV-seronegative.

This chain uses TRBV7-8 with TRBJ2-7; 9 bases are a match to TRBD1. Germline-derived CDR1 and CDR2 are SGHVS and FQNEAQ. The CDR3 is 14 amino acids. Unmatched junction bases numbered 6, after V lost 6 bases and J lost 3 bases. In DNA form, the CDR3 reads TGTGCCAGCAGAACCGGGACAGGGTTCTACGAGCAGTACTTC. It yields the protein CASRTGTGFYEQYF.

With regard to this clone: Distinct nucleotide sequences in the sample also encode this CDR3. The chain couples TRBV10-3 to TRBJ1-2, with D possibly matching TRBD1 (5 bases). CDR3 length: 13 residues. Germline V CDR1 and CDR2: ENHRY, SYGVKD. Trimming took 2 bases from V and 5 from J, leaving 9 bases between them. CDR3 loop: CAISEGGGYGYTF. The CDR3 DNA follows: TGTGCCATCAGTGAGGGGGGAGGGTATGGCTACACCTTC.

V is TRBV6-5 and J is TRBJ2-6; D remains unclear. The CDR3 loop spans 15 amino acids. Germline values: CDR1 MNHEY, CDR2 SVGAGI. Trimming took off 5 bases at V and 0 bases at J, with 8 bases between the two ends. The CDR3 loop is CASSRSISGANVLTF. The CDR3 DNA sequence: TGTGCCAGCAGTCGGTCCATCTCTGGGGCCAACGTCCTGACTTTC.

The chain combines TRBV28 with TRBJ2-5; D possibly corresponds to TRBD1 (5 bases). The CDR3 has 12 residues. V was trimmed by 7 bases and J by 5 bases, leaving 11 bases between them. Germline CDR1 reads MDHEN; CDR2 reads SYDVKM. As DNA, the CDR3 is TGTGCCAGCACAGGGTTTACGGAGACCCAGTACTTC. Its protein product is CASTGFTETQYF.

V and J are TRBV27 and TRBJ2-7; D perhaps matches TRBD1 (7 bases). The CDR3 is 14 amino acids. Germline CDR1 MNHEY, CDR2 SMNVEV (reference sequence). The V end was cut by 6 bases, the J end by 1 base, with 13 bases between. CDR3: CASRPQGGSYEQYF. The CDR3 DNA reads TGTGCCAGCAGACCTCAGGGGGGATCCTACGAGCAGTACTTC.

The chain is built from TRBV27 and TRBJ2-7; no firm D call. The V gene's germline CDR1 is MNHEY and CDR2 SMNVEV (reference sequence). The CDR3 has 15 amino acids. V shed 5 bases and J shed 4 bases, with 18 bases lying between them. The CDR3 DNA reads TGTGCCAGCAGTCCCGGTGGAGCCTCTCCTTACGAGCAGTACTTC. It yields the protein CASSPGGASPYEQYF.

The chain is built from TRBV2 and TRBJ2-5; 10 nucleotides align to TRBD2. This CDR3 has 14 residues. Germline values: CDR1 SNHLY, CDR2 FYNNEI. Trimming cost V 8 bases and J 4 bases; bases outside gene matches: 7. CDR3 loop: CASDLRLAGETQYF. The CDR3 region has the DNA TGTGCCAGCGATCTAAGACTAGCGGGAGAGACCCAGTACTTC.

The CDR3 sequence: CASSSRSPDNSPLHF. DNA of the CDR3: TGTGCCAGCAGCTCCCGGTCCCCCGATAATTCACCCCTCCACTTT. The chain is built from TRBV27 and TRBJ1-6; D unclear. Germline loops: CDR1 MNHEY, CDR2 SMNVEV (reference sequence). The CDR3 loop spans 15 amino acids. Trimming took 6 bases from V and 5 from J, leaving 14 bases between them.

This clone appeared a single time. V is TRBV10-2 and J is TRBJ1-6; 7 bases align to TRBD1. V was pared by 2 bases and J by 13 bases, with 5 bases of the junction left unmatched. CDR1 and CDR2 from the germline V gene are WSHSY and SAAADI. This CDR3 has 13 residues. CDR3 sequence reads: CASSEDRVTPLHF. As DNA, the CDR3 is TGCGCCAGCAGTGAGGACAGGGTTACCCCCCTCCACTTT.